The sequence of this TCR beta chain was determined in a study of T cells in Graves' hyperthyroidism and ophthalmopathy. This clonotype was recorded at least ten times. The hyperthyroidism was newly diagnosed and had lasted under 2 months; the patients were aged 18 to 65. Amplified TCR beta CDR3 regions came from RNA transcripts. First-round RT-PCR of the TCR CDR3 relied on the HTBI primer set. TCRdb redid the calling of the multiplex PCR reads with MiXCR, one entry per CDR3 protein. Of nearly 750,000 distinct CDR3 sequences listed, roughly a third were seen once; the top ten hold approximately 31%. Trimming at V came to 4 bases and at J to 6 bases, leaving 6 bases not matched to a gene. This CDR3 has 15 residues. Germline CDR1 and CDR2: WSHSY and SAAADI.

The receptor's source is a woman aged 35 to 49 with Graves' hyperthyroidism. The chain joins TRBV10-2 to TRBJ2-2; 9 bases match TRBD1. The sequencing sample was made of blood. The CDR3: CASSGWDRVPGELFF. In DNA form, the CDR3 reads TGCGCCAGCAGTGGTTGGGACAGGGTGCCCGGGGAGCTGTTTTTT.